The text below deals with one TCR beta chain. What it recognizes is unknown. TCR beta libraries were prepared from cDNA with unique molecular identifiers. The yield from roughly 1 to 10 million T cells was roughly 0.5 million cDNA molecules in total. TCRdb analysed the PCR reads with MiXCR anew, one entry per CDR3 protein. The repertoire holds roughly 570,000 distinct CDR3 sequences, with 30% to 40% as singletons. This specimen belongs to a study of post-analysis software for immune sequencing data. As for the study in general: Disease trajectories encompassed relapsing-remitting, secondary progressive and progressive-relapsing multiple sclerosis. Regarding the study as a whole: Controls had lower frequencies than patients of 4 or 5 TRBV segments, which included TRBV5-6, TRBV5-1 and TRBV20-1. Those with multiple sclerosis, the patient group, showed significantly lower normalized Chao1 diversity than controls.

Trimming left V 7 bases short and J 2 bases short, with 18 bases between. Germline V gives CDR1 SGHRS, CDR2 YFSETQ. The CDR3 has 15 residues. The clonotype was recovered from a girl younger than 18 with multiple sclerosis. J is TRBJ2-5 and V is TRBV5-1; D is undetermined. The sample was blood. CDR3 sequence (DNA): TGCGCCAGCGGCCCCACCGGAGTTAGGCAAGAGACCCAGTACTTC. Its translation: CASGPTGVRQETQYF.